This T cell receptor beta chain was captured by sequencing in a study of shared clonotypes between healthy human individuals. Study summary: Two female and three male donors aged 18 to 49 were enrolled.

Naive CD8 cells lacked CD45RO, underwent positive selection for CCR7 and left out terminally differentiated effector memory CD45RA+ cells. Study conclusions and caveats: Clonotype sharing among donors was expected to depend on sequencing depth. Some clonotypes were shared by all four sorted-subset donors, while others were not shared. The non-shared ones had lower generation probabilities than the shared ones. Naive subsets generally exceeded memory subsets in estimated richness.

Comment on this clone: Antigen unknown.

Only in-frame clones appear in the TCRdb table, and some are missing; sequencing was by immunoSEQ multiplex PCR. This sample has some 2.1 million clones, with just over 90% found just once. CDR1 is SGDLS and CDR2 is YYNGEE in the germline V gene. V was cut by 2 bases and J by 4 bases, with 12 bases left in between. This CDR3 region has 15 residues. The TCR originated in a man in his late teens or twenties in good health. Some clones in this sample may be carry-over from other donors' samples. The chain joins TRBV9 to TRBJ1-4; weak D call: TRBD1 (6 bases). Sequencing input: naive CD8+ T cells from PBMCs. The CDR3 loop is CASSVGGALNEKLFF. The DNA for the CDR3 is TGTGCCAGCAGCGTTGGGGGGGCCCTTAATGAAAAACTGTTTTTT.